This entry lists 21 T cell receptor beta chains sequenced from one sample in a study of a mutant IDH1 vaccine in newly diagnosed glioma. Time point meaning: baseline, week 1 (first vaccination visit). Treatment in this sample: pre-vaccination baseline after standard-of-care therapy. Profiling relied on immunoSEQ multiplex PCR, and the TCRdb table lists in-frame clones only, not all of them. Of roughly 68,000 clones in the sample, 75% to 85% were seen once. Here the sequenced sample was PBMCs, taken from a glioma patient treated with radiotherapy, temozolomide or both. These receptors all stem from a man in his forties or fifties with glioma.

V gene TRBV20-1 combines with J gene TRBJ1-2, with D uncertain. The CDR3 loop spans 10 amino acids. Between the trimmed V and J ends, which lost 6 bases and 4 bases, there was a span of 6 bases. The V gene's germline CDR1 is DFQATT and CDR2 SNEGSKA (reference sequence). The DNA of the CDR3 is TGCAGTGCAAGGGCCTATGGCTACACCTTC. This encodes CSARAYGYTF.

This clone was detected once. The chain employs TRBV5-1 and TRBJ2-7, with 8 bases lining up with TRBD1. This CDR3 spans 14 amino acids. Germline loops: CDR1 SGHRS, CDR2 YFSETQ. The junction had 3 bases not matched to a gene; V was cut back by 1 base and J by 3 bases. The CDR3 DNA is TGCGCCAGCAGCTTGACTGGACAGGGCTACGAGCAGTACTTC. It specifies CASSLTGQGYEQYF.

The V gene is TRBV11-2, the J gene TRBJ1-5; D remains unclear. This CDR3 region has 13 residues. With 6 bases removed from V and 4 bases from J, the gap between germline ends came to 10 bases. Germline V CDR1 and CDR2: SGHAT, FQNNGV. CDR3 sequence: CASSSWVNQPQHF. DNA for the CDR3: TGTGCCAGCAGTTCATGGGTGAATCAGCCCCAGCATTTT.

The chain recombines TRBV5-1 with TRBJ2-3, with 10 bases aligning to TRBD2. This CDR3 contains 16 residues. In germline, CDR1 is SGHRS, CDR2 YFSETQ. The V and J ends lost 0 bases and 3 bases, in that order; junction bases with no gene match: 4. This CDR3 is CASSLEGLAWTDTQYF. The CDR3, as DNA: TGCGCCAGCAGCTTGGAGGGACTAGCGTGGACAGATACGCAGTATTTT.

This chain connects TRBV7-9 to TRBJ2-7, with D unclear. The ends were cut back, 5 bases at V and 6 bases at J, with 8 bases in the middle. CDR1 is SEHNR and CDR2 is FQNEAQ in the germline V gene (reference sequence). This CDR3 is built from 11 residues. Here the CDR3 reads CASSPVGEQYF. In DNA form, the CDR3 reads TGTGCCAGCAGCCCCGTGGGCGAGCAGTACTTC.

The V and J genes are TRBV29-1 and TRBJ2-1, with D possibly matching TRBD2 (6 bases). CDR1 and CDR2 (germline): SQVTM, ANQGSEA. This CDR3 region has 13 residues. V lost 7 bases to trimming and J lost 5 bases, with 15 bases between them. CDR3 in DNA: TGCAGCGCCAGAAAGCCTAGCGACAATGAGCAGTTCTTC. Translated, it gives CSARKPSDNEQFF.

The genes are TRBV4-2 and TRBJ1-5, with a weak D call TRBD1 (6 bases). CDR3 length: 15 amino acids. CDR1 LGHNA and CDR2 YNFKEQ come from the germline V gene. V lost 0 bases and J 6 bases, leaving 12 bases between the germline ends. The CDR3: CASSQEGGGGQPQHF. The CDR3 bases are TGTGCCAGCAGCCAAGAAGGGGGGGGTGGTCAGCCCCAGCATTTT.

The chain employs TRBV6-6 and TRBJ1-6, with D hard to call. The ends were cut back, 7 bases at V and 10 bases at J, with 11 bases in the middle. CDR1 is MNHNY and CDR2 is SVGAGI in the germline V gene (reference sequence). This CDR3 comprises 12 residues. CDR3 nucleotide sequence: TGTGCCAGCACCTTACAAGGATCACCCCTCCACTTT. Its protein is CASTLQGSPLHF.

The chain couples TRBV29-1 to TRBJ2-6, with 7 positions matching TRBD1. Germline CDR1 reads SQVTM; CDR2 reads ANQGSEA. The V and J ends lost 7 bases and 0 bases, in that order; junction bases with no gene match: 9. The CDR3 contains 16 residues. The CDR3, as DNA: TGCAGCGCGACAGGGTTAGGACTCTCTGGGGCCAACGTCCTGACTTTC. Translating it yields CSATGLGLSGANVLTF.

The chain joins TRBV5-1 to TRBJ2-3; TRBD2 aligns across 14 bases. CDR3 length: 20 residues. Losses at the gene ends were 2 bases for V and 4 bases for J; bases not matched to a gene: 15. Germline assignment: CDR1 SGHRS and CDR2 YFSETQ. CDR3 nucleotides: TGCGCCAGCAGCTTAATAGGACTAGCGGGGGGTCCCGGGTTTTCAGATACGCAGTATTTT. Its protein is CASSLIGLAGGPGFSDTQYF.

V and J are TRBV6-5 and TRBJ2-7; unclear D gene. CDR3 size: 13 residues. Looked up from germline, CDR1 is MNHEY and CDR2 is SVGAGI. Trimming took off 0 bases at V and 4 bases at J, with 7 bases between the two ends. This CDR3 reads CASSYSKGYEQYF. The CDR3 DNA is TGTGCCAGCAGTTACTCCAAGGGTTACGAGCAGTACTTC.

J is TRBJ2-1 and V is TRBV7-6; 8 bases fit TRBD1. V lost 3 bases and J lost 5; bases outside the gene matches: 9. Per germline, CDR1 SGHVS and CDR2 FNYEAQ. The CDR3 extends over 16 amino acids. The CDR3 nucleotides are TGTGCCAGCAGCTTGTTCCCGGGACAGGCGGACAATGAGCAGTTCTTC. Amino acid sequence: CASSLFPGQADNEQFF. Complete variable domain (other parts from reference TRBV7-6 and TRBJ2-1): GAGVSQSPRYKVTKRGQDVALRCDPISGHVSLYWYRQALGQGPEFLTYFNYEAQQDKSGLPNDRFSAERPEGSISTLTIQRTEQRDSAMYRCASSLFPGQADNEQFFGPGTRLTVL.

The V gene is TRBV9, the J gene TRBJ2-6; no clear D gene. CDR1 SGDLS and CDR2 YYNGEE come from the germline V gene. There are 17 residues in the CDR3. V lost 4 bases and J lost 0, with 14 bases in between. The CDR3 reads CASSPRTVPSGANVLTF. The DNA for the CDR3 is TGTGCCAGCAGCCCCCGAACCGTCCCCTCTGGGGCCAACGTCCTGACTTTC.

The CDR3 DNA is TGTGCCAGCAGCCCCCCAGGGACAGAAAACACCGGGGAGCTGTTTTTT. This encodes CASSPPGTENTGELFF. The chain has TRBV25-1 and TRBJ2-2; the match to TRBD1 covers 7 bases. Trimming at V came to 6 bases and at J to 2 bases, leaving 9 bases not matched to a gene. The germline V gene has CDR1 MGHDK and CDR2 SYGVNS. The CDR3 contains 16 residues.

This chain's CDR3 is CASSPQGQNTEAFF. CDR3 nucleotide sequence: TGTGCCAGCAGCCCGCAGGGGCAGAACACTGAAGCTTTCTTT. The rearrangement joins TRBV9 to TRBJ1-1, with D possibly TRBD1 on 6 matching bases. Germline V gene sequence: CDR1 SGDLS, CDR2 YYNGEE. V shed 4 bases and J shed 1 base, with 11 bases lying between them. The CDR3 covers 14 residues.

The CDR3 loop reads CASSPPGGSGSRGAFF. In DNA, the CDR3 is TGTGCCAGCAGCCCCCCTGGGGGCAGTGGCAGTCGGGGGGCTTTCTTT. The chain recombines TRBV9 with TRBJ1-1; possibly TRBD1 for D (6 bases). The CDR3 runs 16 residues. Germline assignment: CDR1 SGDLS and CDR2 YYNGEE. The V gene lost 4 bases and the J gene lost 11 bases, with 27 bases spanning the gap.

This clone was seen a handful of times. The J gene is TRBJ2-2, the V gene TRBV7-9; D unresolved. CDR1 is SEHNR and CDR2 is FQNEAQ in the germline V gene (reference sequence). V was shortened by 5 bases and J by 6 bases, with 10 bases between the two germline ends. This CDR3 contains 13 residues. CDR3 nucleotide sequence: TGTGCCAGCAGCCTCTACAGCTCCGGGGAGCTGTTTTTT. Its protein product is CASSLYSSGELFF.

The chain joins TRBV7-8 to TRBJ1-4; no reliable D call. Trimming shortened V by 5 bases and J by 5 bases, and 12 bases separated the two germline ends. This CDR3 has 14 amino acids. CDR1 SGHVS and CDR2 FQNEAQ come from the germline V gene. CDR3 DNA: TGTGCCAGCAGCGCCCAGCCTGTAAATGAAAAACTGTTTTTT. It encodes CASSAQPVNEKLFF. The complete variable domain, with remaining parts taken from reference TRBV7-8 and TRBJ1-4, reads GAGVSQSPRYKVAKRGQDVALRCDPISGHVSLFWYQQALGQGPEFLTYFQNEAQLDKSGLPSDRFFAERPEGSVSTLKIQRTQQEDSAVYLCASSAQPVNEKLFFGSGTQLSVL.

This clone was seen only once. The chain joins TRBV7-9 to TRBJ1-2; 8 nucleotides match TRBD1. Trimming took 3 bases from V and 6 from J; bases not matched to a gene: 9. The CDR3 sequence is 15 residues long. CDR1 and CDR2 from the germline V gene are SEHNR and FQNEAQ (reference sequence). The CDR3: CASSFDRGLVNGYTF. In DNA form, the CDR3 reads TGTGCCAGCAGCTTTGACAGGGGCCTAGTGAATGGCTACACCTTC.

The rearrangement joins TRBV29-1 to TRBJ2-3; D is possibly TRBD2 (6 bases). CDR1 and CDR2 (germline): SQVTM, ANQGSEA. Trimming removed 7 bases at V and 6 bases at J, with 17 bases between. This CDR3 region has 13 residues. The CDR3 sequence: CSARPSGGDTQYF. The DNA for the CDR3 is TGCAGCGCCCGACCTAGTGGGGGGGATACGCAGTATTTT.

The chain employs TRBV10-3 and TRBJ1-6, with TRBD1 matching 8 bases. The CDR3 has 14 residues. V lost 3 bases to trimming and J lost 19 bases; unmatched junction nucleotides: 14. Germline V gene lookup returns CDR1 ENHRY and CDR2 SYGVKD. The CDR3 DNA is TGTGCCATCAGTGAACGGGGGGCAGGACAGGGCGAACACTTT. This gives the protein CAISERGAGQGEHF.